This TCR beta chain emerged from a study of a mutant IDH1 vaccine in newly diagnosed glioma (dated by TCRdb to the early 2020s). Background for the entire study: The roughly 33 treated patients were approximately 60% male and around 38% female, with a mean age of around 40 years. Prior to enrollment, patients had been given standard therapy consisting of radiotherapy alone, temozolomide alone, or radiochemotherapy with temozolomide, with the combination given to most patients. Six visits were used for peripheral blood collection: V03 (baseline), V05, V07, V10, V12 and V13. For exploratory analyses, 25 to 30 treated patients had longitudinal TCRB deep sequencing done wherever samples were available. What the work shows at the level of the full study, not this receptor alone: According to the authors, sample limitations meant that analyses of patient blood samples could not be reproduced. Immune responses induced by the vaccine were seen in about 93% of patients across multiple MHC alleles. Availability determined which PBMC samples were chosen for TCRB deep sequencing. Changes in the top peripheral T cell clonotypes picked up by TCRB sequencing did not appear to be linked to pseudoprogression.

About this clone itself: Its target antigen remains unknown. Base-call qualities are not available, and no considerably larger clone is one nucleotide away.

The library was prepared using the immunoSEQ multiplex PCR assay. Rearranged TCR beta chain sequences were amplified with the hsTCRB Kit following the manufacturer's protocol. TCRB libraries were sequenced on an Illumina MiSeq. As for how the authors treated the data: Demultiplexing, trimming and gene mapping were performed with the kit vendor's proprietary platform. In TCRdb, the immuneACCESS table is reduced to in-frame sequences with V and J assigned. These tables do not hold every clone; where another copy was compared, an unresolved V gene accounts for under half, and the others remain unexplained. V and J calls and clone size come straight from that table; D and trimming were deduced from the DNA. This sample holds roughly 51,000 clones; about nine tenths were observed only once. Clones ranked in the top ten supply 2% to 2.5% of the sample. Including cysteine and phenylalanine, the CDR3 has 15 amino acids. The DNA shown is the 45-base CDR3, in frame from base 1. The germline ends are 17 bases apart after V is trimmed by 6 bases and J by 2 bases. CDR1 and CDR2 are drawn from the germline V gene: SNHLY, FYNNEI.

The sample's time point label, in plain terms: baseline, week 1 (first vaccination visit). What this sample's treatment or condition label stands for: pre-vaccination baseline after standard-of-care therapy. The donors had newly diagnosed IDH1-mutant astrocytomas of WHO grade 3 or 4 that showed loss of nuclear ATRX. The samples were drawn from NOA16, a multicentre, single-arm, open-label phase I trial in Germany that tested a mutant IDH1 peptide vaccine in humans for the first time. Visit V03 blood draws served as the baseline sample for immunogenicity testing. Genomic DNA for TCRB sequencing was isolated from EDTA blood with the DNeasy Blood and Tissue Kit.

The receptor chain draws on TRBV2 and TRBJ2-7, and the D gene may be TRBD1, 5 bases matching. The sequence came from a man in his forties with glioma. Sequencing used PBMCs, obtained from a glioma patient treated with radiotherapy, temozolomide or both. For the CDR3, the sequence is CASRRNRYDPYEQYF. The sequenced DNA: TGTGCCAGCAGAAGGAACAGGTACGACCCCTACGAGCAGTACTTC.